This is a list of T cell receptor beta chains from one sample in a study of cytotoxic CD8 clonotypes in ibrutinib-treated CLL. The assay was immunoSEQ multiplex PCR, and TCRdb's table has in-frame clones only and misses some. This sample yields about 330,000 clones, of which under 70% are seen a single time; about 5.9% belongs to the top ten. Material: PBMCs, obtained after 36 months of ibrutinib treatment. Every receptor here comes from a human donor with chronic lymphocytic leukemia. The CDR3 runs from the conserved cysteine through the conserved F or W. A D gene is named only where the DNA matches it firmly. Size values are once, few and many counts, or a class for expanded clones, and some rows have none.

size,V,D,J,DNA,CDR3
-,TRBV7-9,TRBD1,TRBJ2-2,TGTGCCAGCACCGAGACGGGACAGGGGGACTTGGGGGAGCTGTTTTTT,CASTETGQGDLGELFF
-,TRBV5-1,-,TRBJ2-3,TGCGCCAGCAGCCCCGGTATGAAGGCCTCGAGGGATACGCAGTATTTT,CASSPGMKASRDTQYF
-,TRBV9,-,TRBJ2-5,TGTGCCAGCAGCGGATTTACAGGGTGGCAAGAGACCCAGTACTTC,CASSGFTGWQETQYF
-,TRBV5-6,-,TRBJ1-5,TGTGCCAGCAGCCCGGAGGGCCGCAATCAGCCCCAGCATTTT,CASSPEGRNQPQHF
few,TRBV9,TRBD1,TRBJ2-3,TGTGCCAGCAGCGCCCGACCATCGGGACAGGTAGATACGCAGTATTTT,CASSARPSGQVDTQYF
-,TRBV7-9,TRBD1,TRBJ2-1,TGTGCCAGCAGCACTGACAGGGCTGGTGGCAATGAGCAGTTCTTC,CASSTDRAGGNEQFF
-,TRBV6-1,-,TRBJ1-1,TGTGCCAGCAGTGCACATACCAGGGCTCTGAACACTGAAGCTTTCTTT,CASSAHTRALNTEAFF
-,TRBV9,-,TRBJ2-2,TGTGCCAGCAGCGACGCCAAATCGGAAACGAACACCGGGGAGCTGTTTTTT,CASSDAKSETNTGELFF
-,TRBV29-1,TRBD2,TRBJ2-7,TGCAGCGTTGAACGTACTAGCGGCACAACCTACGAGCAGTACTTC,CSVERTSGTTYEQYF
few,TRBV4-1,-,TRBJ2-7,TGCGCCAGCAGCCAAGATAGTAAGGTCTCCTACGAGCAGTACTTC,CASSQDSKVSYEQYF
few,TRBV5-1,TRBD1,TRBJ2-1,TGCGCCAGCAGCTTGGAACAGGGGGCCTACAATGAGCAGTTCTTC,CASSLEQGAYNEQFF
-,TRBV15,-,TRBJ1-6,TGTGCCACCAGCGTCGAACCGGGGGGGTCACCCCTCCACTTT,CATSVEPGGSPLHF
-,TRBV6-5,-,TRBJ2-7,TGTGCCAGCAGTACTCCTAGAGAGCAGTACTTC,CASSTPREQYF
-,TRBV2,-,TRBJ1-5,TGTGCCAGCAGTGCCCAGGGAAGCAATCAGCCCCAGCATTTT,CASSAQGSNQPQHF
-,TRBV7-9,-,TRBJ2-3,TGTGCCAGCAGCTTGCGGGGTCCTCAGGGCACAGATACGCAGTATTTT,CASSLRGPQGTDTQYF
-,TRBV7-6,-,TRBJ2-3,TGTGCCAGCAGCTCCCCTCGGTCAGGTGGACCCACAGATACGCAGTATTTT,CASSSPRSGGPTDTQYF
-,TRBV19,TRBD1,TRBJ1-2,TGTGCCAGTAGTCTCAGCTCGACAGGGGATTACTATGGCTACACCTTC,CASSLSSTGDYYGYTF
-,TRBV28,TRBD2,TRBJ2-1,TGTGCCAGCACCATCAGACTAGCGGACTACAATGAGCAGTTCTTC,CASTIRLADYNEQFF
-,TRBV29-1,-,TRBJ1-2,TGCAGCGCCTGGGGACATCCCTATGGCTACACCTTC,CSAWGHPYGYTF
-,TRBV7-3,TRBD2,TRBJ2-1,TGTGCCAGCACAGGGGGAGACGGGACTAGCGGGATCAATGAGCAGTTCTTC,CASTGGDGTSGINEQFF
once,TRBV12-5,-,TRBJ2-1,TGTGCTAGTGGTTTGGCCACAGGGACTTACTCCTACAATGAGCAGTTCTTC,CASGLATGTYSYNEQFF
-,TRBV4-1,TRBD1,TRBJ2-2,TGCGCCAGCAGCCGCCTACAGGGGAAGGTGGACACCGGGGAGCTGTTTTTT,CASSRLQGKVDTGELFF
-,TRBV5-1,TRBD1,TRBJ2-5,TGCGCCAGCAGGCCTGGACAGGGGAGGTCAAAAGAGACCCAGTACTTC,CASRPGQGRSKETQYF
once,TRBV6-5,-,TRBJ1-2,TGTGCCAGCAGCCCACAGGGATTGAGCTATGGCTACACCTTC,CASSPQGLSYGYTF
-,TRBV19,-,TRBJ2-5,TGTGCCAGTAGTATAAGGAACAAGGGACCAACGGACCAAGAGACCCAGTACTTC,CASSIRNKGPTDQETQYF
-,TRBV6-1,TRBD2,TRBJ2-5,TGTGCCAGCAGTGCACACCAGCGGGGTAGTCTGGAGACCCAGTACTTC,CASSAHQRGSLETQYF
-,TRBV2,-,TRBJ2-4,TGTGCCAGCAGCCGCGGGGAGGCTGCCAAAAACATTCAGTACTTC,CASSRGEAAKNIQYF
once,TRBV29-1,TRBD1,TRBJ2-1,TGCAGCGTAACCGGGACAGGGAACAATGAGCAGTTCTTC,CSVTGTGNNEQFF